This T cell receptor beta chain was sequenced in a study of glioma-infiltrating T cells after dendritic cell vaccination. The length of the CDR3 is 14 residues. CDR1 is SGHRS and CDR2 is YFSETQ in the germline V gene. V lost 5 bases and J lost 5, with 16 bases in between. Study-level findings and limits: Higher pretreatment TIL content predicted longer progression-free time and survival.

As to this clone: Its matching antigen is unknown.

TCRB CDR3 was amplified from 2 ug genomic DNA or less. TCRdb keeps only in-frame clones here, not all; method: immunoSEQ multiplex PCR. The sample holds some 100,000 clones, approximately 81% seen once. Material: blood, obtained before dendritic cell vaccination. The sequence was collected from a human donor with glioblastoma. The chain carries TRBV5-1 and TRBJ2-5, with D tentatively TRBD1 (5 bases). The CDR3 is CASRGTGFTETQYF. The CDR3 DNA reads as TGCGCCAGCAGGGGAACAGGTTTTACTGAGACCCAGTACTTC. The entire variable domain, with the rest obtained from reference TRBV5-1 and TRBJ2-5, is as follows: KAGVTQTPRYLIKTRGQQVTLSCSPISGHRSVSWYQQTPGQGLQFLFEYFSETQRNKGNFPGRFSGRQFSNSRSEMNVSTLELGDSALYLCASRGTGFTETQYFGPGTRLLVL.